This TCR beta chain was profiled in a study of cytomegalovirus exposure and HLA in healthy donors. Findings and caveats of the study: Across HLA loci, a later analysis found differing TCR association rates, with DRB1 most and HLA-C fewest.

V was cut by 0 bases and J by 5 bases, with 8 bases left in between. CDR1 is SGHKS and CDR2 is YYEKEE in the germline V gene (reference sequence). The CDR3 runs 13 residues. Primers: 60 Vbeta forward and 13 Jbeta reverse. Clones were sequenced by immunoSEQ multiplex PCR, and TCRdb holds only the in-frame ones, with some missing. The table lists 150,000 to 200,000 clones, around 77% of them singletons. This clone has a handful of counts. The target antigen is unknown. This chain uses TRBV5-5 with TRBJ2-5; no clear D gene. The sequenced sample consisted of PBMCs. The TCR was taken from a woman in her thirties in good health and CMV-seronegative. CDR3 residues: CASSLGPRETQYF. CDR3 nucleotides: TGTGCCAGCAGCTTGGGACCGAGGGAGACCCAGTACTTC.